These 19 T cell receptor beta chains came from one sample sequenced in a study of blood T cell repertoires in COVID-19. Libraries were prepared by immunoSEQ multiplex PCR; TCRdb keeps only in-frame clonotypes and omits some of them. The sample has about 190,000 clones, about 88% seen once. The sequenced sample was peripheral blood. The receptors derive from a man aged 18 to 35 with active or convalescent COVID-19.

The V gene is TRBV5-1, the J gene TRBJ2-2; maybe TRBD1 (6 bases). Trimming stripped 7 bases from V and 3 bases from J, with 13 bases between. Germline V CDR1 and CDR2: SGHRS, YFSETQ. The CDR3 runs to 14 residues. The CDR3 DNA is TGCGCCAGCGGGCAGGGACACCACACCGGGGAGCTGTTTTTT. Translation: CASGQGHHTGELFF.

This clone was seen just once. V gene TRBV4-2 combines with J gene TRBJ2-4; 11 bases map to TRBD2. V was pared by 0 bases and J by 5 bases, with 3 bases of the junction left unmatched. The germline V gene encodes CDR1 LGHNA and CDR2 YNFKEQ. This CDR3 comprises 16 residues. CDR3 DNA: TGTGCCAGCAGCCAAGATCTAGCGGGAGGTCAAAACATTCAGTACTTC. Translation: CASSQDLAGGQNIQYF.

The chain couples TRBV5-1 to TRBJ2-5; a possible D gene is TRBD2 (6 bases). The CDR3 loop spans 16 amino acids. CDR1 and CDR2 from the germline V gene are SGHRS and YFSETQ. Trimming left V 0 bases short and J 2 bases short, with 14 bases between. This CDR3 is CASSLGPGGRQETQYF. CDR3 DNA sequence: TGCGCCAGCAGCTTGGGGCCTGGGGGGAGGCAAGAGACCCAGTACTTC.

The J gene is TRBJ2-3, the V gene TRBV7-9; D perhaps matches TRBD1 (6 bases). The germline gives CDR1 SEHNR, CDR2 FQNEAQ (reference sequence). V lost 0 bases to trimming and J lost 1 base, with 17 bases between them. CDR3 length: 18 residues. CDR3: CASSLAPSNRARTDTQYF. The CDR3 DNA is TGTGCCAGCAGCTTAGCCCCTAGCAACAGGGCCCGCACAGATACGCAGTATTTT. The variable domain in full, completed from reference TRBV7-9 and TRBJ2-3, reads DTGVSQNPRHKITKRGQNVTFRCDPISEHNRLYWYRQTLGQGPEFLTYFQNEAQLEKSRLLSDRFSAERPKGSFSTLEIQRTEQGDSAMYLCASSLAPSNRARTDTQYFGPGTRLTVL.

V is TRBV3-1 (or the pseudogene TRBV3-2) and J is TRBJ1-5; TRBD1 aligns across 7 bases. CDR1 is LGHDT and CDR2 is YNNKEL in the germline V gene (reference sequence). Germline trimming cut 4 bases from V and 5 bases from J; bases unmatched to any gene: 5. CDR3 length: 14 residues. CDR3 DNA sequence: TGTGCCAGCAGCCCGACAGGGTCCGATCAGCCCCAGCATTTT. This sequence encodes CASSPTGSDQPQHF.

The chain combines TRBV28 with TRBJ2-5; 10 bases line up with TRBD2. V shed 3 bases and J 4 bases; nucleotides not matched to a gene: 8. Per germline, CDR1 MDHEN and CDR2 SYDVKM. CDR3 length: 16 residues. The chain's CDR3 is CASSFESGRARETQYF. For the CDR3, the DNA is TGTGCCAGCAGTTTCGAGAGCGGGAGGGCCCGAGAGACCCAGTACTTC.

The genes are TRBV5-1 and TRBJ2-2; 8 bases match TRBD2. The CDR3 totals 17 residues. V lost 4 bases and J lost 1; bases outside the gene matches: 9. Germline lookup yields CDR1 SGHRS and CDR2 YFSETQ. This CDR3 is CASSPGGGPKNTGELFF. CDR3 sequence (DNA): TGCGCCAGCAGCCCGGGAGGGGGACCGAAGAACACCGGGGAGCTGTTTTTT.

CDR3 in DNA: TGTGCCAGTAGTCTGACAGGTTTAGGCTACACCTTC. Translation gives CASSLTGLGYTF. The chain couples TRBV19 to TRBJ1-2; D perhaps matches TRBD1 (6 bases). CDR1 and CDR2 from the germline V gene are LNHDA and SQIVND (reference sequence). V was pared by 5 bases and J by 8 bases, with 12 bases between. This CDR3 has 12 residues. The full variable domain, rest sourced from reference TRBV19 and TRBJ1-2, is DGGITQSPKYLFRKEGQNVTLSCEQNLNHDAMYWYRQDPGQGLRLIYYSQIVNDFQKGDIAEGYSVSREKKESFPLTVTSAQKNPTAFYLCASSLTGLGYTFGSGTRLTVV.

The chain carries TRBV27 and TRBJ2-7; 9 bases are a match to TRBD2. The J segment lost 2 bases and the V segment lost 8 bases, leaving 4 bases of the junction unmatched. The CDR3 totals 13 residues. Germline CDR1 MNHEY, CDR2 SMNVEV (reference sequence). CDR3 residues: CASRIAGAYEQYF. CDR3 in DNA: TGTGCCAGCCGGATAGCGGGAGCCTACGAGCAGTACTTC.

The chain links TRBV18 to TRBJ1-5, with TRBD1 as a possible D gene (6 bases). Germline values: CDR1 KGHSH, CDR2 LQKENI. V was shortened by 3 bases and J by 3 bases, with 12 bases between the two germline ends. The CDR3 spans 15 residues. The CDR3 spells CASSPTDSINQPQHF. DNA for the CDR3: TGTGCCAGCTCACCTACGGACAGCATCAATCAGCCCCAGCATTTT. The complete variable domain, with remaining parts taken from reference TRBV18 and TRBJ1-5, reads NAGVMQNPRHLVRRRGQEARLRCSPMKGHSHVYWYRQLPEEGLKFMVYLQKENIIDESGMPKERFSAEFPKEGPSILRIQQVVRGDSAAYFCASSPTDSINQPQHFGDGTRLSIL.

This chain links TRBV6-1 with TRBJ2-3; TRBD2 agrees at 11 bases. V trimming: 3 bases; J trimming: 5 bases; junction bases outside the gene matches: 7. The CDR3 is 16 amino acids. Germline CDR1 MNHNS, CDR2 SASEGT. The DNA of the CDR3 is TGTGCCAGCAGTGAGGCGCTAGCGGGGGGTAGAGATACGCAGTATTTT. Amino acid sequence: CASSEALAGGRDTQYF.

The chain is built from TRBV6-5 and TRBJ1-3, with D possibly TRBD1 on 6 matching bases. Germline lookup yields CDR1 MNHEY and CDR2 SVGAGI. The CDR3 covers 15 residues. Trimming pared 6 bases from V and 5 bases from J, leaving 17 bases between. In DNA form, the CDR3 reads TGTGCCAGCAGACTAGGGGGGGTAAAAAGAAACACCATATATTTT. Encoded protein: CASRLGGVKRNTIYF.

The gene calls are TRBV28 and TRBJ2-5, with 14 nucleotides matching TRBD2. J gave up 4 bases and V 6 bases, and 1 base lay outside the gene matches. The CDR3 is 14 residues long. The germline gives CDR1 MDHEN, CDR2 SYDVKM. DNA of the CDR3: TGTGCCAGCAGGACTAGCGGGGGGGCAGAGACCCAGTACTTC. As protein: CASRTSGGAETQYF.

V gene TRBV30 combines with J gene TRBJ1-5, with a weak D call TRBD1 (5 bases). V lost 5 bases and J lost 1, with 9 bases in between. Per the germline V gene, CDR1 is GTSNPN and CDR2 is SVGIG (reference sequence). CDR3 size: 13 residues. CDR3 protein: CAWGGLSNQPQHF. The DNA for the CDR3 is TGTGCCTGGGGGGGACTGAGCAATCAGCCCCAGCATTTT.

The chain carries TRBV6-5 and TRBJ1-1; perhaps TRBD1 as D (6 bases). V was trimmed by 8 bases and J by 1 base, leaving 11 bases between them. This CDR3 comprises 13 residues. Germline V lookup: CDR1 MNHEY, CDR2 SVGAGI. The CDR3 sequence is CASQGTSNTEAFF. CDR3 bases: TGTGCCAGCCAGGGGACCTCGAACACTGAAGCTTTCTTT.

The chain's CDR3 is CAWSVTDTGELFF. The CDR3 DNA is TGTGCCTGGAGTGTTACTGACACCGGGGAGCTGTTTTTT. The chain recombines TRBV30 with TRBJ2-2; D is unresolved. This CDR3 contains 13 residues. The V gene's germline CDR1 is GTSNPN and CDR2 SVGIG (reference sequence). Trimming left V 0 bases short and J 3 bases short, with 5 bases between.

The chain combines TRBV5-1 with TRBJ1-6, with D maybe TRBD1 (5 bases). The germline V gene has CDR1 SGHRS and CDR2 YFSETQ. With 2 bases removed from V and 7 bases from J, the gap between germline ends came to 16 bases. The CDR3 is made up of 16 amino acids. The CDR3 sequence: CASSLSGEGANSPLHF. The CDR3, as DNA: TGCGCCAGCAGCTTATCGGGGGAAGGAGCGAATTCACCCCTCCACTTT.

The chain joins TRBV18 to TRBJ2-7; 11 bases line up with TRBD2. The CDR3 has 15 amino acids. With 2 bases clipped from V and 3 bases from J, the junction kept 3 bases outside the gene matches. The germline CDR1 and CDR2 sequences are KGHSH and LQKENI. CDR3 sequence reads: CASSPTSGGSYEQYF. In DNA form, the CDR3 reads TGTGCCAGCTCACCAACTAGCGGGGGAAGCTACGAGCAGTACTTC.

This chain connects TRBV6-5 to TRBJ2-5; TRBD2 agrees at 7 bases. V shed 6 bases, J shed 5 bases, and the junction held 9 bases outside the gene matches. CDR1 and CDR2 from the germline V gene are MNHEY and SVGAGI. This CDR3 comprises 14 residues. The CDR3 nucleotides are TGTGCCAGCAGGCTAGCGGTTCTTAGTGAGACCCAGTACTTC. As protein: CASRLAVLSETQYF.